A single T cell receptor (beta chain) is shown here with its context. Antigen: not known. These data belong to a study of cytomegalovirus exposure and HLA in healthy donors. The study ran its PCR with 60 Vbeta and 13 Jbeta primers. Repertoires were generated with immunoSEQ multiplex PCR, while TCRdb's copy carries only in-frame clones and drops some. The sample holds about 180,000 clones, roughly 79% seen once. Study conclusions and caveats: Available immune exposure information was restricted to CMV serostatus only. A later analysis by the authors found several of the most significant clusters apparently linked to common viral pathogens. The study labeled about 160 TCR beta chains cytomegalovirus-associated.

After removal of 6 bases from V and 0 bases from J, the junction contained 7 bases not matched to a gene. The CDR3 is 15 residues long. Germline V gene data show CDR1 as SNHLY and CDR2 as FYNNEI. The donors (healthy individuals) were bone marrow donors. This sequence joins TRBV2 and TRBJ1-1; 7 bases match TRBD1. This TCR came from a woman aged 18-29 years in good health and CMV-seropositive. What was sequenced was PBMCs. CDR3 loop: CASRPTGQMNTEAFF. As DNA, the CDR3 is TGTGCCAGCAGGCCGACAGGGCAAATGAACACTGAAGCTTTCTTT.